This entry is about one T cell receptor (beta chain). Its antigen remains unidentified. Per-nucleotide qualities are absent, and no much larger clonotype sits a single base away. Other DNA variants within this sample encode the same CDR3. TCRbeta CDR3 regions were amplified from genomic DNA using the immunoSEQ Assay, a bias-controlled multiplex PCR. As for the original processing: The number of nucleated cells in each sample was estimated by amplification of reference gene primers within the assay. Sequence reads were collapsed and filtered to measure the absolute abundance of every unique TCRbeta CDR3 rearrangement. For each sample, productive Simpson clonality was calculated as the square root of Simpson's diversity index across productive rearrangements. TCRdb retrieved this table from immuneACCESS and kept in-frame rearrangements only. Not all clones are present; in checked studies, unresolved V genes account for under half, and no reason is known for the remainder. V and J calls and clone size are given by that table; D and trimming were obtained from the DNA. This sample holds about 220,000 clones; 82% were observed only once. The leading ten clones occupy 3.6% of the sample.

The collaborating institutions used their own protocols to collect whole blood in K2EDTA tubes. For TCRbeta analysis, collaborators shipped samples in one of three forms: frozen whole blood, isolated PBMCs, or DNA extracted from either of those sample types. This record comes from a study of blood T cell repertoires in COVID-19 (dated by TCRdb to about 2020). In the study overall: The collaborator samples originated in the United States, Italy and Spain and spanned the acute and convalescent phases of COVID-19. The dataset comprised deeply sampled blood TCRbeta repertoires from subjects exposed to, actively infected with, or recovered from COVID-19. The samples were drawn from the first 160 participants of the ongoing ImmuneRACE study and from 950 to 1,500 subjects provided by 6 global collaborators. A freely available public database, intended as a resource for researchers studying the immune response to SARS-CoV-2, is where the repertoires were released. Nearly every sample came with metadata listing a de-identified subject ID, COVID-19 status, age in years and sex. HLA class I and class II types, where available, came from metadata supplied by the sample provider rather than from assay-based typing. The material from the prospective study consisted of cDNA or gDNA derived from T cells, B-cell-depleted T cells, or PBMCs. What the study reported, not specific to this receptor: How much clinical and demographic metadata was included differed by source and by participant, and the metadata was provided uncurated.

The germline V end is reduced by 1 base and the J end by 2 bases; junction bases left unmatched: 2. The germline V gene sets CDR1 to SGHTA and CDR2 to FQGNSA. The CDR3 spans 14 residues, from the cysteine through the phenylalanine. Only the CDR3 region is kept as DNA, spanning 42 bases read in frame from base 1. The clonotype was recovered from a woman over 75 with acute or convalescent COVID-19. Recombination joined TRBV7-2 with TRBJ2-7; 7 nucleotides in the junction match TRBD1. The sequenced sample was peripheral blood. In nucleotide form, the sequence is TGTGCCAGCAGCTTAGACAGGGGCCCCTACGAGCAGTACTTC. This yields the protein CASSLDRGPYEQYF.